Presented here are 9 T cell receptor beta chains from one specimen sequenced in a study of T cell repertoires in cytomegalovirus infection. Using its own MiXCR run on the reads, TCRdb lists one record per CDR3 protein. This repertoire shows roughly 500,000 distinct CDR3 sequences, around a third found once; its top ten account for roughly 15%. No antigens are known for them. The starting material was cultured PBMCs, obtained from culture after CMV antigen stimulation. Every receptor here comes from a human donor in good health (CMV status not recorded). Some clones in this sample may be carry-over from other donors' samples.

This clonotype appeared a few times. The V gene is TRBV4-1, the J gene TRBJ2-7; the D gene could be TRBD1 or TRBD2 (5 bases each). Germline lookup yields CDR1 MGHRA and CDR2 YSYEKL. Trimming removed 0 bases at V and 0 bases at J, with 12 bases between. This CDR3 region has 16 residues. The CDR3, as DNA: TGCGCCAGCAGCCAAGATACCCCAGGGAGCTCCTACGAGCAGTACTTC. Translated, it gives CASSQDTPGSSYEQYF.

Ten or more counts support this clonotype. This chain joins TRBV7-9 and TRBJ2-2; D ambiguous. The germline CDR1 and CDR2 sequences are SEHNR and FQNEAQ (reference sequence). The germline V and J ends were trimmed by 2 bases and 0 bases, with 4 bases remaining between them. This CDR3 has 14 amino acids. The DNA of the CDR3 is TGTGCCAGCAGCTTAACCGCGAACACCGGGGAGCTGTTTTTT. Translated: CASSLTANTGELFF.

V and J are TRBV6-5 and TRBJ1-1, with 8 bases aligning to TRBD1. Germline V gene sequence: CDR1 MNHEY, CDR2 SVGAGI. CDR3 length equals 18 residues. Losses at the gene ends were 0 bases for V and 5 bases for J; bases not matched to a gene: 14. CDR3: CASSYSREGAGGKTEAFF. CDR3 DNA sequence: TGTGCCAGCAGTTACTCGAGAGAGGGGGCAGGGGGCAAAACTGAAGCTTTCTTT.

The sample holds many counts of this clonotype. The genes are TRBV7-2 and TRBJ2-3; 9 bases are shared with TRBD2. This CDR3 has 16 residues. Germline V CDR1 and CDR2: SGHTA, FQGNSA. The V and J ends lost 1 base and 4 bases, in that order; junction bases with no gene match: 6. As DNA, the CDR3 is TGTGCCAGCAGCTTAGATCGACTAGCGGCGGCAGATACGCAGTATTTT. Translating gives CASSLDRLAAADTQYF.

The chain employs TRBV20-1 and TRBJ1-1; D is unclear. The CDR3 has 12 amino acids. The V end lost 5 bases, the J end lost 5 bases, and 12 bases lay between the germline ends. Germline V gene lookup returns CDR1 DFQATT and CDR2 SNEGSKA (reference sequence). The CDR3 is CSAPDLGTEAFF. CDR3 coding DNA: TGCAGTGCTCCAGACTTGGGGACTGAAGCTTTCTTT.

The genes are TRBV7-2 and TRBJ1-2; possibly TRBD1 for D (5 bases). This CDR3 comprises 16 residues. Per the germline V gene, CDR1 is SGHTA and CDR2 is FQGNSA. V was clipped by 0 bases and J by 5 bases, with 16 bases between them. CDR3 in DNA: TGTGCCAGCAGCTTAGCATCGGGGCCAGTTGGGTATGGCTACACCTTC. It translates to CASSLASGPVGYGYTF.

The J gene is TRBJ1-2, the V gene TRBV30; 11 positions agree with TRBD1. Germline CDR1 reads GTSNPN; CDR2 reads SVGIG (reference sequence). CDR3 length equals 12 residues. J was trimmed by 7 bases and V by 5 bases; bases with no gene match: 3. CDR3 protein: CAWGQGAVGYTF. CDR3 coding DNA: TGTGCCTGGGGACAGGGGGCTGTTGGCTACACCTTC.

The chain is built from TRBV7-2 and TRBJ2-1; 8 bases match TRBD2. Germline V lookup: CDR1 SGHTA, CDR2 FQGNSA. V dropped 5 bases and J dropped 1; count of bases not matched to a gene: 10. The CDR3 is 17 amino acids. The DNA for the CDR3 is TGTGCCAGCAGCCCCGGTCGAGCGGGAGAGTCCTACAATGAGCAGTTCTTC. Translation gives CASSPGRAGESYNEQFF.

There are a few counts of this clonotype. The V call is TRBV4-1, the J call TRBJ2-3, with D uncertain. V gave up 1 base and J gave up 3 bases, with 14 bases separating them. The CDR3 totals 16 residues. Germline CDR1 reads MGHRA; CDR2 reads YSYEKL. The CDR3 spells CASSQAPPLGTDTQYF. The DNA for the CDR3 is TGCGCCAGCAGCCAAGCTCCACCCCTGGGGACAGATACGCAGTATTTT.